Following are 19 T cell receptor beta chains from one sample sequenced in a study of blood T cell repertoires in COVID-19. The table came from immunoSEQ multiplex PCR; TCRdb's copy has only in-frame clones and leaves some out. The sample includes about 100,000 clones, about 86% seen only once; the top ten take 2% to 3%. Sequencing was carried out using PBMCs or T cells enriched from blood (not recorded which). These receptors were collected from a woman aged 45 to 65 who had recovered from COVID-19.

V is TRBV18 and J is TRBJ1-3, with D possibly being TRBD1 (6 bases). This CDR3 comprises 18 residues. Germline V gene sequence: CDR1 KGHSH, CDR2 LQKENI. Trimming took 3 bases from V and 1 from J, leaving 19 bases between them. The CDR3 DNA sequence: TGTGCCAGCTCACCTCTATCGGGGCAGGGGTCGTCTGGAAACACCATATATTTT. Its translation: CASSPLSGQGSSGNTIYF.

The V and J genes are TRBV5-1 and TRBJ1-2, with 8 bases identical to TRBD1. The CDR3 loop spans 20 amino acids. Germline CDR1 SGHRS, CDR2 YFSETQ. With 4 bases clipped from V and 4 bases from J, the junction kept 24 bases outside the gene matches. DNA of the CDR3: TGCGCCAGCAGCCGTACTGGTGACTTAACCGGGACAGGAAGCTTCTATGGCTACACCTTC. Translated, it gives CASSRTGDLTGTGSFYGYTF.

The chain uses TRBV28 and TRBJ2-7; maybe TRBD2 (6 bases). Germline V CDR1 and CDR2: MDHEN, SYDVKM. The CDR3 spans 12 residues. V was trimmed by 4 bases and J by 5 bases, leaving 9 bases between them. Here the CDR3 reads CASSSWGDEQYF. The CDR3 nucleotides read TGTGCCAGCAGTTCCTGGGGGGACGAGCAGTACTTC. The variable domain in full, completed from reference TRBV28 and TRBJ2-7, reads DVKVTQSSRYLVKRTGEKVFLECVQDMDHENMFWYRQDPGLGLRLIYFSYDVKMKEKGDIPEGYSVSREKKERFSLILESASTNQTSMYLCASSSWGDEQYFGPGTRLTVT.

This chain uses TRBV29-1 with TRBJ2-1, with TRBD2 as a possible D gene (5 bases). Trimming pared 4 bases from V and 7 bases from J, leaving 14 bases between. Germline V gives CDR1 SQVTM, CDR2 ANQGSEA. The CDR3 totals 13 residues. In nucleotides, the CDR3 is TGCAGCGTTGCTACTAGGATGGTGAATGAGCAGTTCTTC. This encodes CSVATRMVNEQFF.

The CDR3 here is CASSQQGTSGGEQFF. CDR3 nucleotide sequence: TGTGCCAGCAGCCAACAGGGGACTAGCGGGGGGGAGCAGTTCTTC. The chain has TRBV3-1 (or the pseudogene TRBV3-2) and TRBJ2-1; 15 bases fit TRBD2. The CDR3 has 15 amino acids. The J segment lost 10 bases and the V segment lost 2 bases, leaving 3 bases of the junction unmatched. Germline V CDR1 and CDR2: LGHDT, YNNKEL (reference sequence).

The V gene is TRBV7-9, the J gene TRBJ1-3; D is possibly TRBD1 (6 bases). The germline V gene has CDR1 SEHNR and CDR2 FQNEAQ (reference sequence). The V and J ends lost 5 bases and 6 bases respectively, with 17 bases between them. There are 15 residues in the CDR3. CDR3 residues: CASSPKRAGANTIYF. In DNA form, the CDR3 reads TGTGCCAGCAGCCCCAAACGGGCGGGGGCAAACACCATATATTTT.

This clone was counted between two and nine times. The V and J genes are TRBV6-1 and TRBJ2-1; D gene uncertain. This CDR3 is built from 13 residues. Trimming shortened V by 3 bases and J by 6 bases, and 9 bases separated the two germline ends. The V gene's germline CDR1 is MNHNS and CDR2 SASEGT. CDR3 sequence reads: CASSETELNEQFF. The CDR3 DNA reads TGTGCCAGCAGTGAGACGGAGCTCAATGAGCAGTTCTTC.

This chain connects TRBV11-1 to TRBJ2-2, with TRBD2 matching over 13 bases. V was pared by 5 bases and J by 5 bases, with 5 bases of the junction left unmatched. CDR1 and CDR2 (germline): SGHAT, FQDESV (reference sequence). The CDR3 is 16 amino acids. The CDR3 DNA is TGTGCCAGCAGCCGGACTAGCGGGAGAAGTACCGGGGAGCTGTTTTTT. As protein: CASSRTSGRSTGELFF.

CDR3 in amino acids: CASSGTTYNEQFF. CDR3 DNA sequence: TGTGCCAGCTCCGGGACAACTTACAATGAGCAGTTCTTC. The chain couples TRBV27 to TRBJ2-1, with a tentative D call TRBD1 (6 bases). Germline assignment: CDR1 MNHEY and CDR2 SMNVEV (reference sequence). The length of the CDR3 is 13 residues. V lost 8 bases, J lost 4 bases, and 12 bases lay in between.

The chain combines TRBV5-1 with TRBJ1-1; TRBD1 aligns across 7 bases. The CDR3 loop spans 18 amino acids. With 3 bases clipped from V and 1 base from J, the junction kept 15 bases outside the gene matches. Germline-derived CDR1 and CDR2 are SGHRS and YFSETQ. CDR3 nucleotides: TGCGCCAGCAGCTCGCGACAGGGAGATTTTATCGGGAACACTGAAGCTTTCTTT. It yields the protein CASSSRQGDFIGNTEAFF.

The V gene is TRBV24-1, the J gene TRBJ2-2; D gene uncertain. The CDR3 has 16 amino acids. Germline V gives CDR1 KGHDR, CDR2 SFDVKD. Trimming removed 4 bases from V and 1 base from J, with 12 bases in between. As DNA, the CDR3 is TGTGCCACCAGTGACCCTGCGGCAGAGAACACCGGGGAGCTGTTTTTT. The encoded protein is CATSDPAAENTGELFF.

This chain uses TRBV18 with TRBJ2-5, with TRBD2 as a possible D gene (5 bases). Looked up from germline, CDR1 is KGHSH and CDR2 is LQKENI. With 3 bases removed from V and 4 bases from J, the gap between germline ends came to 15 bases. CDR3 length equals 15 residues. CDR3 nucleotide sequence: TGTGCCAGCTCACCCCCCGGTCGGGGAAGAGAGACCCAGTACTTC. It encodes CASSPPGRGRETQYF. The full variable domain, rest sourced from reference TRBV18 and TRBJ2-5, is NAGVMQNPRHLVRRRGQEARLRCSPMKGHSHVYWYRQLPEEGLKFMVYLQKENIIDESGMPKERFSAEFPKEGPSILRIQQVVRGDSAAYFCASSPPGRGRETQYFGPGTRLLVL.

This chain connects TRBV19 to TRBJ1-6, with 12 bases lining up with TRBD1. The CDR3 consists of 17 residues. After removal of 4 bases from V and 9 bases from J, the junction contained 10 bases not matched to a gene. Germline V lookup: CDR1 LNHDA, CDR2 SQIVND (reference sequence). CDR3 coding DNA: TGTGCCAGTAGTAAAAGACCGGGACAGGGGGCACGTTCACCCCTCCACTTT. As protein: CASSKRPGQGARSPLHF.

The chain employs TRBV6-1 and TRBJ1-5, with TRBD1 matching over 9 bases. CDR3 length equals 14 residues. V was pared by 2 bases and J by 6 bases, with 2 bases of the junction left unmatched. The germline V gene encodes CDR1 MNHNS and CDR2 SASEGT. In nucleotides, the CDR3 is TGTGCCAGCAGTGAAACAGGGGGCGGTCAGCCCCAGCATTTT. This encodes CASSETGGGQPQHF.

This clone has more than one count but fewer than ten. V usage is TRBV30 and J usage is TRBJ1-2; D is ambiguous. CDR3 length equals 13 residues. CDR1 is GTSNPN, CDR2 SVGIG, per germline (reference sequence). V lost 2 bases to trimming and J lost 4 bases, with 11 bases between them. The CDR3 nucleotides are TGTGCCTGGAGTCTGACACCTTCCTATGGCTACACCTTC. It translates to CAWSLTPSYGYTF.

CDR3 region: CASRSGGNTEAFF. DNA for the CDR3: TGTGCCAGTAGGTCAGGGGGGAACACTGAAGCTTTCTTT. The chain carries TRBV19 and TRBJ1-1, with 7 bases identical to TRBD1. The trim removed 6 bases at V and 1 base at J, leaving 2 bases unmatched. This CDR3 is built from 13 residues. Germline CDR1 reads LNHDA; CDR2 reads SQIVND (reference sequence).

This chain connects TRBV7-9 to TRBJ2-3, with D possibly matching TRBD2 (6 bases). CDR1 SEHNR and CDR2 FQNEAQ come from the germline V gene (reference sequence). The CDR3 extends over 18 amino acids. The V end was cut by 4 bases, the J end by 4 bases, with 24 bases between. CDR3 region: CASSYPGRIELAPDTQYF. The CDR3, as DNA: TGTGCCAGCAGCTACCCGGGACGAATTGAACTAGCCCCAGATACGCAGTATTTT.

Here the CDR3 reads CASSEGPGYEQYF. The CDR3, as DNA: TGTGCCAGCAGTGAAGGGCCGGGCTACGAGCAGTACTTC. This sequence joins TRBV2 and TRBJ2-7; D gene uncertain. Germline CDR1 SNHLY, CDR2 FYNNEI. The CDR3 is 13 residues long. Trimming left V 1 base short and J 3 bases short, with 7 bases between.

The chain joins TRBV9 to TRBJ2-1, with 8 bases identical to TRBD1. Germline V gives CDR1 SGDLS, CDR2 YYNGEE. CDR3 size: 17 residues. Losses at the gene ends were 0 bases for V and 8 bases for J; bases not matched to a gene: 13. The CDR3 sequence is CASSVGSRGRGTYEQFF. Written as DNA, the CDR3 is TGTGCCAGCAGCGTAGGTAGCAGGGGGCGCGGAACCTATGAGCAGTTCTTC.